Below, 3 T cell receptor beta chains from the same sample are listed, as sequenced in a study of shared clonotypes between healthy human individuals (dated by TCRdb to about 2020). CD8 naive samples consisted of CD45RO-negative cells that were positively selected for CCR7, yielding a CD45RA+CCR7+ population without TemRA cells. Libraries were built with the immunoSEQ multiplex PCR assay. The clones in this table, taken by TCRdb from immuneACCESS, are in-frame only. Not every clone is retained; where verified, under half of the shortfall comes from an unresolved V gene, and the cause of the rest is unknown. Counted in this sample were about 1,900,000 clones; approximately 94% of them appeared once. The ten most abundant clones make up less than 1.5% of the sample. Sequenced input: naive CD8+ T cells sorted from blood. The sample's cell subset or site label, decoded: CD45RA+CCR7+. The receptors stem from a young man in good health.

The J gene is TRBJ2-1, the V gene TRBV28; 10 positions match TRBD2. Germline-derived CDR1 and CDR2 are MDHEN and SYDVKM. V dropped 1 base and J dropped 3; count of bases not matched to a gene: 12. The CDR3 contains 19 residues. CDR3 coding DNA: TGTGCCAGCAGTTTATCGGCTAGCGGGGGATCCCCCTACTACAATGAGCAGTTCTTC. It codes for CASSLSASGGSPYYNEQFF. The variable domain in full, completed from reference TRBV28 and TRBJ2-1, reads DVKVTQSSRYLVKRTGEKVFLECVQDMDHENMFWYRQDPGLGLRLIYFSYDVKMKEKGDIPEGYSVSREKKERFSLILESASTNQTSMYLCASSLSASGGSPYYNEQFFGPGTRLTVL.

V and J are TRBV13 and TRBJ2-7; maybe TRBD2 (6 bases). This CDR3 has 14 residues. Germline CDR1 PRHDT, CDR2 FYEKMQ (reference sequence). The ends were cut back, 4 bases at V and 3 bases at J, with 13 bases in the middle. The CDR3 loop reads CASSSGLTLYEQYF. The CDR3 bases are TGTGCCAGCAGCTCGGGACTTACCCTCTACGAGCAGTACTTC.

The chain is built from TRBV9 and TRBJ2-7, with D tentatively TRBD1 (6 bases). This CDR3 is built from 14 residues. From germline, CDR1 is SGDLS and CDR2 YYNGEE. The V end lost 0 bases, the J end lost 2 bases, and 9 bases lay between the germline ends. The DNA of the CDR3 is TGTGCCAGCAGCGTAGAGCAGGGGACCTACGAGCAGTACTTC. It codes for CASSVEQGTYEQYF.